The 9 T cell receptor beta chains presented below share a single source sample, sequenced in a study of spatial heterogeneity in lung cancer. MiXCR was run by TCRdb on the 5' RACE reads, yielding one entry per CDR3 protein. This sample has tens of thousands of distinct CDR3 sequences; under 7.5% occur once, and the top ten carry approximately 10%. The study's findings and limits: Tumor mutation count correlated with how many alpha and beta TCRs expanded intratumorally.

Time point indicated: sample taken at primary tumor resection. No cognate antigen is known for these TCRs. Sequenced here: lung tumor tissue, sampled at surgery. These receptors all come from a male donor with early-stage non-small cell lung cancer.

This clonotype was picked up many times. The chain recombines TRBV7-9 with TRBJ2-1; D gene unclear. With 4 bases removed from V and 0 bases from J, the gap between germline ends came to 7 bases. From germline, CDR1 is SEHNR and CDR2 FQNEAQ (reference sequence). The CDR3 loop spans 14 amino acids. This chain's CDR3 is CASSSQSSYNEQFF. The CDR3 DNA follows: TGTGCCAGCAGCTCACAGAGCTCCTACAATGAGCAGTTCTTC. The entire variable domain, with the rest obtained from reference TRBV7-9 and TRBJ2-1, is as follows: DTGVSQNPRHKITKRGQNVTFRCDPISEHNRLYWYRQTLGQGPEFLTYFQNEAQLEKSRLLSDRFSAERPKGSFSTLEIQRTEQGDSAMYLCASSSQSSYNEQFFGPGTRLTVL.

This clonotype was counted at least ten times. The chain couples TRBV7-2 to TRBJ1-2; tentative D call: TRBD1 (5 bases). Germline assignment: CDR1 SGHTA and CDR2 FQGNSA. CDR3 length equals 14 residues. V lost 3 bases and J lost 2, with 10 bases in between. The CDR3 sequence: CASSFGGSNYGYTF. The CDR3 region has the DNA TGTGCCAGCAGCTTTGGGGGGTCAAACTATGGCTACACCTTC.

This clonotype was seen ten or more times. The chain has TRBV7-2 and TRBJ2-2; D is unresolved. In germline, CDR1 is SGHTA, CDR2 FQGNSA. The length of the CDR3 is 11 residues. V gave up 3 bases and J gave up 6 bases, with 2 bases separating them. This chain's CDR3 is CASSFPGELFF. CDR3 nucleotides: TGTGCCAGCAGCTTTCCCGGGGAGCTGTTTTTT.

This clonotype was seen repeatedly, ten times or more. V gene TRBV28 combines with J gene TRBJ1-2, with D unresolved. Trimming took off 2 bases at V and 0 bases at J, with 10 bases between the two ends. The V gene's germline CDR1 is MDHEN and CDR2 SYDVKM. CDR3 length: 15 amino acids. In DNA form, the CDR3 reads TGTGCCAGCAGTTTACGGCAGGCCTCTAACTATGGCTACACCTTC. Translating it yields CASSLRQASNYGYTF.

This clonotype was observed a handful of times. The chain joins TRBV6-2 or TRBV6-3 to TRBJ1-1; D is unclear. The CDR3 runs to 14 residues. Germline V gives CDR1 MNHEY, CDR2 SVGEGT. V was shortened by 0 bases and J by 5 bases, with 10 bases between the two germline ends. This chain's CDR3 is CASSYSWAITEAFF. Written as DNA, the CDR3 is TGTGCCAGCAGTTACTCTTGGGCCATTACTGAAGCTTTCTTT.

This clonotype was picked up a small number of times. V and J are TRBV18 and TRBJ1-5, with a possible D match to TRBD1 (5 bases). In germline, CDR1 is KGHSH, CDR2 LQKENI. V was shortened by 4 bases and J by 5 bases, with 12 bases between the two germline ends. This CDR3 contains 14 residues. For the CDR3, the DNA is TGTGCCAGCTCACTAGACGGGGGTTATCAGCCCCAGCATTTT. Translating gives CASSLDGGYQPQHF.

About this clonotype itself: Given a much more abundant clone one base away, this may be a read error. No conserved phenylalanine or tryptophan ends this CDR3, so it is likely a read error. The chain recombines TRBV7-9 with TRBJ1-1; 10 nucleotides match TRBD1. This CDR3 is built from 14 residues. J lost 0 bases, V lost 6 bases, and 1 base had no gene match. Germline CDR1 SEHNR, CDR2 FQNEAQ (reference sequence). The CDR3 DNA follows: TGTGCCAGCAGGGGACAGGGGATGAACACTGAAGCTTTCTCT. It codes for CASRGQGMNTEAFS.

This clonotype was picked up many times. V usage is TRBV6-5 and J usage is TRBJ1-5; 8 bases agree with TRBD1. Unmatched junction bases numbered 8, after V lost 5 bases and J lost 5 bases. The CDR3 extends over 15 amino acids. The germline V gene encodes CDR1 MNHEY and CDR2 SVGAGI. The CDR3 is CASSPRTGTDQPQHF. The CDR3 region has the DNA TGTGCCAGCAGTCCGAGGACAGGGACAGATCAGCCCCAGCATTTT.

This clonotype has ten or more counts. The chain combines TRBV28 with TRBJ2-3; D is uncertain. The V gene's germline CDR1 is MDHEN and CDR2 SYDVKM. The V gene lost 3 bases and the J gene lost 0 bases, with 4 bases spanning the gap. The CDR3 consists of 13 residues. The CDR3 DNA reads as TGTGCCAGCAGTTTTGTAAGCACAGATACGCAGTATTTT. It codes for CASSFVSTDTQYF. The complete variable domain, with remaining parts taken from reference TRBV28 and TRBJ2-3, reads DVKVTQSSRYLVKRTGEKVFLECVQDMDHENMFWYRQDPGLGLRLIYFSYDVKMKEKGDIPEGYSVSREKKERFSLILESASTNQTSMYLCASSFVSTDTQYFGPGTRLTVL.